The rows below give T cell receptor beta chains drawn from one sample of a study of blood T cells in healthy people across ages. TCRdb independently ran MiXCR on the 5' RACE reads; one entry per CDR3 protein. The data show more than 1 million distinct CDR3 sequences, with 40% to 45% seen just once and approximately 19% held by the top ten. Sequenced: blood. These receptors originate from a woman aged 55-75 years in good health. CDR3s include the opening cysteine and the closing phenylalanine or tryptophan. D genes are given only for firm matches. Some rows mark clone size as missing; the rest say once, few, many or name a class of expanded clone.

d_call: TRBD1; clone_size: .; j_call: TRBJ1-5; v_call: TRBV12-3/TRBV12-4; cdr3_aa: CASSAGGVQPQHF; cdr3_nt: TGTGCCAGCAGTGCAGGGGGCGTGCAGCCCCAGCATTTT
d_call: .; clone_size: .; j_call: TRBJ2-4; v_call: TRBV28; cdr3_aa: CASRPLPAGDIQYF; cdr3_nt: TGTGCCAGCAGACCACTTCCCGCCGGGGACATTCAGTACTTC
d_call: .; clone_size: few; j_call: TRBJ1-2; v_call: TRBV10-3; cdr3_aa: CAISEGAAGYGYTF; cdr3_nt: TGTGCCATCAGTGAGGGGGCAGCTGGCTATGGCTACACCTTC
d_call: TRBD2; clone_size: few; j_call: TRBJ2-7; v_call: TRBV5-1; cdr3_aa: CASSPGQIPGLAGGWTYEQYF; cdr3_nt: TGCGCCAGCAGCCCGGGACAGATACCGGGACTAGCGGGAGGTTGGACCTACGAGCAGTACTTC
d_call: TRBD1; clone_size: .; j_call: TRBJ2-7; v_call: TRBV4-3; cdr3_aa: CASSQDPDRSTYEQYF; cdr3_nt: TGCGCCAGCAGCCAAGATCCGGACAGGTCCACCTACGAGCAGTACTTC
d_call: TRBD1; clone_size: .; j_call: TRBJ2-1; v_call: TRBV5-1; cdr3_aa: CASSSEGAEIYNEQFF; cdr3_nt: TGCGCCAGCAGCTCCGAGGGGGCAGAGATATACAATGAGCAGTTCTTC
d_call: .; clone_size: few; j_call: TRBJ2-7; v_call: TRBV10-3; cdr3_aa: CAISESIGQKYEQYF; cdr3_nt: TGTGCCATCAGTGAGTCGATCGGACAGAAGTACGAGCAGTACTTC
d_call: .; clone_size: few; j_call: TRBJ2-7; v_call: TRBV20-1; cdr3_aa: CSARKQSSYEQYF; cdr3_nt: TGCAGTGCTAGAAAACAGTCCTCCTACGAGCAGTACTTC
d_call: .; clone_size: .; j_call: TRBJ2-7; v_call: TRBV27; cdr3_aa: CASSLVLRGRGEQYF; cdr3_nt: TGTGCCAGCAGTTTGGTCCTTCGAGGACGGGGCGAGCAGTACTTC
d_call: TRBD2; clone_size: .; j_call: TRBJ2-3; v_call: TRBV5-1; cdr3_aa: CASSIGRPLSTDTQYF; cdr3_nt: TGCGCCAGCAGCATCGGGAGGCCCCTCTCTACAGATACGCAGTATTTT
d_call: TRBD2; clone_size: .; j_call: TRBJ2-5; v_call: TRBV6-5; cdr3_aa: CASSPTSGAHNEQYF; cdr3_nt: TGTGCCAGCAGTCCAACTAGCGGGGCGCACAATGAGCAGTACTTC
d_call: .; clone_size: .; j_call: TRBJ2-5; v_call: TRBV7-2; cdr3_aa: CASSSVAVQETQYF; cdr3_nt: TGTGCCAGCAGCTCGGTGGCAGTACAAGAGACCCAGTACTTC
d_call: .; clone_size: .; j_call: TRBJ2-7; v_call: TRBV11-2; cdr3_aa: CASSLGAGYAYEQYF; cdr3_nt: TGTGCCAGCAGCTTAGGGGCAGGGTATGCCTACGAGCAGTACTTC
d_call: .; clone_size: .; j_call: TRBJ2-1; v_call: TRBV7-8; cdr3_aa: CASSLEANLYYNEQFF; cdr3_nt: TGTGCCAGCAGTCTGGAAGCGAACCTCTACTACAATGAGCAGTTCTTC
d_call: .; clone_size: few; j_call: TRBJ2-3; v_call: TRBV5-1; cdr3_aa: CASSSHIPDTQYF; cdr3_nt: TGCGCCAGCAGCTCCCATATTCCAGATACGCAGTATTTT
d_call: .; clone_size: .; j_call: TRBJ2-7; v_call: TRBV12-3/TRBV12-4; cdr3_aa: CASSSVRGVEQYF; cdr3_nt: TGTGCCAGCAGTTCCGTGCGGGGAGTCGAGCAGTACTTC
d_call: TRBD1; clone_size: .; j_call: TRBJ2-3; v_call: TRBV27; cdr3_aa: CASSLLVGTGTTDTQYF; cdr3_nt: TGTGCCAGCAGTTTATTGGTAGGGACAGGGACCACAGATACGCAGTATTTT
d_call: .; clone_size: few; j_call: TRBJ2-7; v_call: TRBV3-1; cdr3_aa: CASSQEEDSFYEQYF; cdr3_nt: TGTGCCAGCAGCCAAGAAGAGGACAGCTTCTACGAGCAGTACTTC
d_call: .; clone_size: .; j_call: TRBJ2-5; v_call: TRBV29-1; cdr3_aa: CSVESPGWDETQYF; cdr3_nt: TGCAGCGTTGAATCCCCGGGCTGGGACGAGACCCAGTACTTC
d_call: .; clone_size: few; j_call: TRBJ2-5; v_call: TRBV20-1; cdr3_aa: CSAGDSGTYQETQYF; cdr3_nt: TGCAGTGCTGGTGACTCCGGGACATACCAAGAGACCCAGTACTTC
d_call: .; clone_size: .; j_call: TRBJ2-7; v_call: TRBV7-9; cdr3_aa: CASSLGGGVEQYF; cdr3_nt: TGTGCCAGCAGCTTAGGGGGCGGGGTCGAGCAGTACTTC
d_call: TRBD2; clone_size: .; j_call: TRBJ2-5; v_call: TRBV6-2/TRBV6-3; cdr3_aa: CASAPGGLQETQYF; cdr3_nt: TGTGCCAGCGCCCCGGGAGGCCTCCAAGAGACCCAGTACTTC
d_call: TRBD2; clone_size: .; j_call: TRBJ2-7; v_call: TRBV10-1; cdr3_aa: CASSEPGLAGGPNYEQYF; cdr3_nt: TGCGCCAGCAGTGAACCGGGACTAGCGGGAGGCCCAAACTACGAGCAGTACTTC
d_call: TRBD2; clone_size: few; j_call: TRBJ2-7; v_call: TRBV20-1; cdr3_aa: CSAIPGLAGYEQYF; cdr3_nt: TGCAGTGCTATCCCGGGACTAGCGGGCTACGAGCAGTACTTC
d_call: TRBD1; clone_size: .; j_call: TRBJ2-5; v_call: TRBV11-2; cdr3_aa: CASSLDYGQAQETQYF; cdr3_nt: TGTGCCAGCAGCTTAGATTACGGACAGGCCCAAGAGACCCAGTACTTC
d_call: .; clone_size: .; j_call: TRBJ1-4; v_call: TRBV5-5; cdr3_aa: CASSFSAANEKLFF; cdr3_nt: TGCGCCAGCAGCTTTTCCGCAGCTAATGAAAAACTGTTTTTT
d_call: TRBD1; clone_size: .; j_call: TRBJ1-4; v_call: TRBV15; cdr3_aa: CATSKRRVTGGGEKLFF; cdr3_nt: TGTGCCACCAGCAAGAGGAGGGTGACAGGGGGCGGTGAAAAACTGTTTTTT
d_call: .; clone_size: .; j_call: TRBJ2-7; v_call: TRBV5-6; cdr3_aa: CASSSLPSGSGNEQYF; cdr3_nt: TGTGCCAGCAGCTCCCTCCCGTCCGGGAGTGGAAATGAGCAGTACTTC
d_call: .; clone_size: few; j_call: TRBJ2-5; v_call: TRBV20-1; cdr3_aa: CSARTNLQGSGETQYF; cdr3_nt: TGCAGTGCTAGAACCAATCTACAGGGTTCGGGGGAGACCCAGTACTTC
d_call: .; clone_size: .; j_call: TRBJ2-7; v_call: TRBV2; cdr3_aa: CASSVFASYEQYF; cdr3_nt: TGTGCCAGCAGTGTATTTGCATCCTACGAGCAGTACTTC
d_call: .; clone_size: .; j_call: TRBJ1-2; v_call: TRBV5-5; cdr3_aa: CASSLGGQTESYGYTF; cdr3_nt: TGTGCCAGCAGCTTGGGAGGGCAGACCGAGAGCTATGGCTACACCTTC
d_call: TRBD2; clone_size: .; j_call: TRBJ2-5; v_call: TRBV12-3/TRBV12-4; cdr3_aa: CASSLIALAGDQETQYF; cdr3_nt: TGTGCCAGCAGTTTAATCGCGCTAGCGGGAGACCAAGAGACCCAGTACTTC
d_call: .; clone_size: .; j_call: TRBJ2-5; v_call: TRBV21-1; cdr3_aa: CASSKSEPGSSQYF; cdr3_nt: TGTGCCAGCAGCAAATCAGAGCCCGGTTCGTCCCAGTACTTC
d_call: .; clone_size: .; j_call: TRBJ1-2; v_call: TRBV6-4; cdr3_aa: CASSDSIGDSYTF; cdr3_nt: TGTGCCAGCAGTGACTCGATAGGGGATAGCTACACCTTC
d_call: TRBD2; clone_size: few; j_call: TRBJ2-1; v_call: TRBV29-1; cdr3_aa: CSVRLAGGLDEQFF; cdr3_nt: TGCAGCGTGCGACTAGCGGGAGGGTTGGATGAGCAGTTCTTC
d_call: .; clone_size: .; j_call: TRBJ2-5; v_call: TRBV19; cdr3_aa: CASSIVLAGAETQYF; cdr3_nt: TGTGCCAGTAGTATAGTCTTGGCCGGCGCGGAGACCCAGTACTTC
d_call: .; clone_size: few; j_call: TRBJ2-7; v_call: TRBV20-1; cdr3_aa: CSARDGGSARYEQYF; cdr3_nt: TGCAGTGCTAGAGATGGAGGCAGCGCTCGCTACGAGCAGTACTTC
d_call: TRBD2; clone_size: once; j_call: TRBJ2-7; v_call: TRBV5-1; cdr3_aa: CASSLAGWGSGSFYEQYF; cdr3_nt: TGCGCCAGCAGCTTGGCGGGGTGGGGTAGCGGGAGTTTCTACGAGCAGTACTTC
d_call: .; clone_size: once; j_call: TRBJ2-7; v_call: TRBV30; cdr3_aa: CAAYRDNYEQYF; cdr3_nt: TGTGCCGCCTACCGGGACAACTACGAGCAGTACTTC
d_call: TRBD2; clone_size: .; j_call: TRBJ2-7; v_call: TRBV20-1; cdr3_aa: CSAKTSGRVYEQYF; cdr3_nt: TGCAGTGCTAAGACTAGCGGGAGGGTCTACGAGCAGTACTTC
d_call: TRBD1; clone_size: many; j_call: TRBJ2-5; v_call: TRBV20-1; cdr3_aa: CSTMRQGLGTQYF; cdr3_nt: TGCAGTACGATGAGACAGGGCTTGGGGACCCAGTACTTC
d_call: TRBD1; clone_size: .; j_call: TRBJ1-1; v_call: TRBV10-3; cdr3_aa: CAIRVQGKNTEAFF; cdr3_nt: TGTGCCATCAGAGTACAGGGGAAGAACACTGAAGCTTTCTTT
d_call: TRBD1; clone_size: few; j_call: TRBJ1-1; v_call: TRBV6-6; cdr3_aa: CASSPAGTGGTEAFF; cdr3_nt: TGTGCCAGCAGTCCGGCTGGGACAGGGGGCACTGAAGCTTTCTTT
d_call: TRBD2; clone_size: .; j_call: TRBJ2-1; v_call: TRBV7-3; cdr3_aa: CASSSEAGGGETQFF; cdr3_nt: TGTGCCAGCAGCTCCGAAGCGGGGGGGGGAGAGACCCAGTTCTTC